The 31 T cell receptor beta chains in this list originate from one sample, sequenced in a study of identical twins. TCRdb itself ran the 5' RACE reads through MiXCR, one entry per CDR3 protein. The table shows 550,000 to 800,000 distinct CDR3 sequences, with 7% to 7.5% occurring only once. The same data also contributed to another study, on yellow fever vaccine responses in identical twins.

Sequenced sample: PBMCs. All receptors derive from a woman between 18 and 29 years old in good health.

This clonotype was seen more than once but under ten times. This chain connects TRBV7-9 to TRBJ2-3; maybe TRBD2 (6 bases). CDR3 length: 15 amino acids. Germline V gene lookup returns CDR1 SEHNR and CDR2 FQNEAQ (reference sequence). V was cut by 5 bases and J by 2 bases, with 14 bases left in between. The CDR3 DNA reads TGTGCCAGCAGCACCCCGCGGGGCAACACAGATACGCAGTATTTT. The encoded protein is CASSTPRGNTDTQYF.

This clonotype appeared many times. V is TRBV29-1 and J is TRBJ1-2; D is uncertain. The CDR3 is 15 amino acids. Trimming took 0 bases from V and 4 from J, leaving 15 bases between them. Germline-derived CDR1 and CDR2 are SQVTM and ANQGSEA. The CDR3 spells CSVEDVGRVGYGYTF. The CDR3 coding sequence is TGCAGCGTTGAAGATGTAGGGAGGGTTGGCTATGGCTACACCTTC.

CDR3 region: CASSPLAPGQGSEAFF. Written as DNA, the CDR3 is TGTGCCAGCAGTCCTCTCGCACCCGGACAGGGCTCTGAAGCTTTCTTT. The V gene is TRBV27, the J gene TRBJ1-1; 8 positions agree with TRBD1. Looked up from germline, CDR1 is MNHEY and CDR2 is SMNVEV (reference sequence). The CDR3 spans 16 residues. The trim removed 5 bases at V and 6 bases at J, leaving 14 bases unmatched.

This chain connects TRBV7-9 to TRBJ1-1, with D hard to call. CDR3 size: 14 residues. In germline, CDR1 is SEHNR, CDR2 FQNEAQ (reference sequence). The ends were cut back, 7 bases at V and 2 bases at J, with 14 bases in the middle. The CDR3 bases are TGTGCCAGCACCCCGTCCGTGGAAAACACTGAAGCTTTCTTT. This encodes CASTPSVENTEAFF.

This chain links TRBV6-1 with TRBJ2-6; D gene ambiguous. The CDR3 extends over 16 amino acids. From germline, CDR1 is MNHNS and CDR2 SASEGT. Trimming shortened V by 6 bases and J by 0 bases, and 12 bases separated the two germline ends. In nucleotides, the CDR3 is TGTGCCAGCAGCCCCCCCCGGAGCTCTGGGGCCAACGTCCTGACTTTC. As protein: CASSPPRSSGANVLTF.

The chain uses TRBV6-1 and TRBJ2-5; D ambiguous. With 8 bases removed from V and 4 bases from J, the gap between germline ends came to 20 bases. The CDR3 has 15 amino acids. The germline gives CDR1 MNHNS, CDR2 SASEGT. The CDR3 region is CASGPFPVSGETQYF. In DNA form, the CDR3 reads TGTGCCAGCGGTCCCTTTCCAGTGAGTGGAGAGACCCAGTACTTC.

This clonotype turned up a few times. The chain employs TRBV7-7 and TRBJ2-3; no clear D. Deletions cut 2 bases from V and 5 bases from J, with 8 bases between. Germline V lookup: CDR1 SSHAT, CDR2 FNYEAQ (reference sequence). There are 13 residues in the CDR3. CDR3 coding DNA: TGTGCCAGCAGCTTATCCCAGCTAGATACGCAGTATTTT. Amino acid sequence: CASSLSQLDTQYF.

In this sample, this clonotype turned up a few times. The CDR3: CSVVSLAYNEQFF. CDR3 DNA sequence: TGCAGCGTTGTATCTCTAGCGTACAATGAGCAGTTCTTC. This chain connects TRBV29-1 to TRBJ2-1, with D possibly TRBD2 on 6 matching bases. The CDR3 is 13 amino acids. CDR1 SQVTM and CDR2 ANQGSEA come from the germline V gene. Trimming removed 4 bases from V and 4 bases from J, with 11 bases in between.

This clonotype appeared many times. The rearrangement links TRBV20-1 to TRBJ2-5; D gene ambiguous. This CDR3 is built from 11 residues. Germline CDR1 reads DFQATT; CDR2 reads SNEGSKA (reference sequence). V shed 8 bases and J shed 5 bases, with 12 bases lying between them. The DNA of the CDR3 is TGCAGTACAAACCTAGGGGAGACCCAGTACTTC. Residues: CSTNLGETQYF.

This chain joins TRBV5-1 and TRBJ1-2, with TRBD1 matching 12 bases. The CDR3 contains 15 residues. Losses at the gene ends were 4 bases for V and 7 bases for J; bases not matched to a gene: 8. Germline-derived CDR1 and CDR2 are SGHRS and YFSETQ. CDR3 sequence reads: CASSPEGQGALGYTF. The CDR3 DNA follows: TGCGCCAGCAGCCCGGAGGGACAGGGGGCGCTTGGCTACACCTTC.

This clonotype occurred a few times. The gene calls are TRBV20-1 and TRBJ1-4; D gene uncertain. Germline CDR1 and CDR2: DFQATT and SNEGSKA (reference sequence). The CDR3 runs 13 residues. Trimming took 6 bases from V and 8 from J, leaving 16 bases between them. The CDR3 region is CSARIIGFEKLFF. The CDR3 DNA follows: TGCAGTGCCAGAATAATAGGTTTCGAAAAACTGTTTTTT.

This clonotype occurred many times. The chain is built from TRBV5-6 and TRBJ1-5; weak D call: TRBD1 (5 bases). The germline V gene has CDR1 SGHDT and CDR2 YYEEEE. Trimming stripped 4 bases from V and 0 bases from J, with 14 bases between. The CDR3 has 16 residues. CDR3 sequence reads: CASSRRDGFSNQPQHF. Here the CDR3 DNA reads TGTGCCAGCAGCCGTCGGGACGGATTTAGCAATCAGCCCCAGCATTTT.

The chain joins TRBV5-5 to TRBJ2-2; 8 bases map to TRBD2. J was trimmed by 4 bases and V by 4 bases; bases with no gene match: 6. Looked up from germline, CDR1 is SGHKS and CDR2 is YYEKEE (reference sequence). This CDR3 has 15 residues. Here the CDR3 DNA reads TGTGCCAGCAGCCCGGGACTAGTTATCACCGGGGAGCTGTTTTTT. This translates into CASSPGLVITGELFF.

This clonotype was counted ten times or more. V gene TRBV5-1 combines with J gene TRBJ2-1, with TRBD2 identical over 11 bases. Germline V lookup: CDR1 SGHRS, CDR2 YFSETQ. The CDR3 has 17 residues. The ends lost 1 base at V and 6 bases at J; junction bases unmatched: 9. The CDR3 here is CASSLPPLAGAPNEQFF. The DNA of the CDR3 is TGCGCCAGCAGCTTGCCGCCACTAGCGGGAGCCCCCAATGAGCAGTTCTTC.

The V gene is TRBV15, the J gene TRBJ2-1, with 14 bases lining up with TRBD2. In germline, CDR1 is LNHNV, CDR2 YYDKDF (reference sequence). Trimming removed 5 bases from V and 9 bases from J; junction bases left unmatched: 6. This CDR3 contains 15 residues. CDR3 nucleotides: TGTGCCACCAGCGGCACCGGGACTAGCGGGAGTGAGCAGTTCTTC. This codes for CATSGTGTSGSEQFF.

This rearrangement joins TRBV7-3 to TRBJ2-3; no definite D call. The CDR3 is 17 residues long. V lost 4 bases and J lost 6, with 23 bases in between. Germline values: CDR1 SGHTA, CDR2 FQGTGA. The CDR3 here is CASSSHNDLTLGDTQYF. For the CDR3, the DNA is TGTGCCAGCAGCTCCCACAATGACCTGACACTTGGGGATACGCAGTATTTT.

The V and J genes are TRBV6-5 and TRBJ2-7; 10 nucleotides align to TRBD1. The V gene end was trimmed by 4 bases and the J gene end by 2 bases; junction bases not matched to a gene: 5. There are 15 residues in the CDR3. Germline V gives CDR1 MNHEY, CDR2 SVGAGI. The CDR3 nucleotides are TGTGCCAGCAGTTCACAGACAGGGGGCCCCTACGAGCAGTACGTC. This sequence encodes CASSSQTGGPYEQYV.

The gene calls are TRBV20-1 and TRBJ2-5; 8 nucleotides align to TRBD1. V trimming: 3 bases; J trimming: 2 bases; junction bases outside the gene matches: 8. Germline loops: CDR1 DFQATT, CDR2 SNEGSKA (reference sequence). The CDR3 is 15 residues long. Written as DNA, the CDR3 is TGCAGTGCTAGGGATACAGGGGGAAGGCAAGAGACCCAGTACTTC. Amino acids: CSARDTGGRQETQYF.

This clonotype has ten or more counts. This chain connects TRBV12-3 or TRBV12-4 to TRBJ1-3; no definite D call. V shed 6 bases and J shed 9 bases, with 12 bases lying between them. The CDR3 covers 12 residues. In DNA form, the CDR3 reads TGTGCCAGCAGCCCCTTAAGCCGCACCATATATTTT. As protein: CASSPLSRTIYF.

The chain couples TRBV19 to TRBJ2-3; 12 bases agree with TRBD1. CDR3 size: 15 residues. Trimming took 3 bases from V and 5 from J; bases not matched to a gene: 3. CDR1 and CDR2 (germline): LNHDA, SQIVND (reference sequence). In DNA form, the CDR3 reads TGTGCCAGTAGTATCGGGACAGGGGGCATAGATACGCAGTATTTT. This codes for CASSIGTGGIDTQYF.

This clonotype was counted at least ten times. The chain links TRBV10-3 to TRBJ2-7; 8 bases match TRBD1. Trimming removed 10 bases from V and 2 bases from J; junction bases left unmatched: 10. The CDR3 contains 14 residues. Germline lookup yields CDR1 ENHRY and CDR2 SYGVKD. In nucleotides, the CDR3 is TGTGCCACCTCACAGGGGGTCATCCCCTACGAGCAGTACGTC. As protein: CATSQGVIPYEQYV.

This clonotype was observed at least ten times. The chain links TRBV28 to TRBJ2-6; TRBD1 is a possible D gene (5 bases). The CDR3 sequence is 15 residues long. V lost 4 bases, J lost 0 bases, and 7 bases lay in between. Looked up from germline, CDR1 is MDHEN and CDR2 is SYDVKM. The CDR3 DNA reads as TGTGCCAGCAGTTCGACAGCCTCTGGGGCCAACGTCCTGACTTTC. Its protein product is CASSSTASGANVLTF. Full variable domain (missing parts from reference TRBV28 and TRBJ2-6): DVKVTQSSRYLVKRTGEKVFLECVQDMDHENMFWYRQDPGLGLRLIYFSYDVKMKEKGDIPEGYSVSREKKERFSLILESASTNQTSMYLCASSSTASGANVLTFGAGSRLTVL.

The CDR3 spells CATSRVWTGFPLNTEAFF. The CDR3 DNA reads as TGTGCCACCAGCAGAGTGTGGACAGGGTTTCCCTTGAACACTGAAGCTTTCTTT. The V gene is TRBV15, the J gene TRBJ1-1, with TRBD1 identical over 8 bases. This CDR3 is built from 18 residues. V trimming: 1 base; J trimming: 0 bases; junction bases outside the gene matches: 10. Germline CDR1 and CDR2: LNHNV and YYDKDF (reference sequence).

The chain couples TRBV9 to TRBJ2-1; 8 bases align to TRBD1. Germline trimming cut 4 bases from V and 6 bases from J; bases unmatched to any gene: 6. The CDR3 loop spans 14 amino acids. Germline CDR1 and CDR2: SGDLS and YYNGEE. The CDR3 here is CASSFWTGTNEQFF. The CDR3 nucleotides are TGTGCCAGCAGCTTCTGGACAGGGACCAATGAGCAGTTCTTC. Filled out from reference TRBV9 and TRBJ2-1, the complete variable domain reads DSGVTQTPKHLITATGQRVTLRCSPRSGDLSVYWYQQSLDQGLQFLIQYYNGEERAKGNILERFSAQQFPDLHSELNLSSLELGDSALYFCASSFWTGTNEQFFGPGTRLTVL.

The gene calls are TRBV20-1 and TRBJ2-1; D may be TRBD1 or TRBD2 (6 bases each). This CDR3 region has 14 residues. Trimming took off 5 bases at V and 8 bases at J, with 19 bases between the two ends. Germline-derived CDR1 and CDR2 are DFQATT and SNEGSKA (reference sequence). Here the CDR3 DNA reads TGCAGTGCTCGGGGGCGGATTGTAATCGATGAGCAGTTCTTC. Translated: CSARGRIVIDEQFF.

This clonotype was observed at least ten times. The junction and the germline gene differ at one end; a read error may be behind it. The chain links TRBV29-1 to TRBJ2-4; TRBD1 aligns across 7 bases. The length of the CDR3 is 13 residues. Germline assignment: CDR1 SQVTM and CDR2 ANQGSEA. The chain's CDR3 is CSVEGGGKNIQYF. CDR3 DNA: TGCAGCGTCGAAGGGGGCGGCAAAAACATTCAGTACTTC.

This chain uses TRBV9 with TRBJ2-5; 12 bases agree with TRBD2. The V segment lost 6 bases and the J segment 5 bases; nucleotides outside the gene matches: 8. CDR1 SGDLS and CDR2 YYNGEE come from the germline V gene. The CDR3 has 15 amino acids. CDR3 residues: CASTIGLAGSETQYF. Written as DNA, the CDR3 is TGTGCCAGCACCATCGGACTAGCGGGGTCGGAGACCCAGTACTTC.

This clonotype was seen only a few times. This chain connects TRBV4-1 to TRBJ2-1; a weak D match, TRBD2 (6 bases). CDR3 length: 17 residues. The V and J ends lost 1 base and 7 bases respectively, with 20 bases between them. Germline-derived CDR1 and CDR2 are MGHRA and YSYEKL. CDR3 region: CASSQGPGTPSRNEQFF. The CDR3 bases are TGCGCCAGCAGCCAAGGCCCCGGGACTCCCTCCAGGAATGAGCAGTTCTTC.

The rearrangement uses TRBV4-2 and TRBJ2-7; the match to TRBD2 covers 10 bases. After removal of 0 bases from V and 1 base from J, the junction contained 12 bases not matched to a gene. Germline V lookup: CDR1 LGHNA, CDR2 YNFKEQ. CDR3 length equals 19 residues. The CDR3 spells CASSQDLASGRSRSYEQYF. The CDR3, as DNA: TGTGCCAGCAGCCAAGATTTGGCTAGCGGGAGAAGTAGGTCCTACGAGCAGTACTTC.

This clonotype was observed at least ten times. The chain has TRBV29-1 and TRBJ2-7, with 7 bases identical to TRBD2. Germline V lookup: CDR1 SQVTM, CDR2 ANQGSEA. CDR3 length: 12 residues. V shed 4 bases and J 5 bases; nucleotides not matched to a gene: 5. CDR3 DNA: TGCAGCGTTGGGTTGGGGGGGGACGAGCAGTACTTC. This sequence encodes CSVGLGGDEQYF.

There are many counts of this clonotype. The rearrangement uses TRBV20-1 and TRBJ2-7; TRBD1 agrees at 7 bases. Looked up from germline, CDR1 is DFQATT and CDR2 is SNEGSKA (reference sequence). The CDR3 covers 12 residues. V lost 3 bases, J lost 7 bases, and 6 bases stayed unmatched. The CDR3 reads CSASSTGEEQYV. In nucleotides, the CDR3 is TGCAGTGCTAGTTCTACAGGGGAGGAGCAGTACGTC.